What follows are 27 T cell receptor beta chains derived from one specimen sequenced in a study of T cell repertoires in cytomegalovirus infection. Via MiXCR, TCRdb re-called the reads, giving one row per CDR3 protein. The sample includes 200,000 to 300,000 distinct CDR3 sequences, around 9% seen only once; the top ten take about 15%. The sequencing input was PBMCs. Receptors were obtained from a human donor in good health (CMV status not recorded). Some clones in this sample may be carry-over from other donors' samples.

In its sample, this clonotype was seen many times. J is TRBJ2-1 and V is TRBV6-2 or TRBV6-3, with 10 positions matching TRBD2. V lost 6 bases, J lost 6 bases, and 17 bases stayed unmatched. The CDR3 has 18 amino acids. Germline V gives CDR1 MNHEY, CDR2 SVGEGT. Written as DNA, the CDR3 is TGTGCCAGCAGGCCTTCTACCAGAAGCGGGAGGGCCCTCAATGAGCAGTTCTTC. This sequence encodes CASRPSTRSGRALNEQFF.

CDR3 sequence reads: CASSGGPRYGYTF. The CDR3, as DNA: TGTGCCAGCAGTGGGGGACCGCGCTATGGCTACACCTTC. V gene TRBV2 combines with J gene TRBJ1-2, with a possible D match to TRBD1 (5 bases). The V end lost 4 bases, the J end lost 4 bases, and 10 bases lay between the germline ends. The germline V gene encodes CDR1 SNHLY and CDR2 FYNNEI. CDR3 length: 13 amino acids.

At least ten counts were recorded for this clonotype. This sequence joins TRBV7-2 and TRBJ1-5, with TRBD1 matching over 7 bases. With 2 bases clipped from V and 5 bases from J, the junction kept 3 bases outside the gene matches. In germline, CDR1 is SGHTA, CDR2 FQGNSA. There are 14 residues in the CDR3. The CDR3 coding sequence is TGTGCCAGCAGCTTACCAGGGGGGGATCAGCCCCAGCATTTT. It is translated as CASSLPGGDQPQHF.

The sample holds many counts of this clonotype. The CDR3 protein is CASSLGSGGANEQFF. DNA of the CDR3: TGTGCCAGCAGCTTGGGTTCCGGGGGGGCCAATGAGCAGTTCTTC. V gene TRBV7-3 combines with J gene TRBJ2-1, with 8 nucleotides matching TRBD2. Germline V gene lookup returns CDR1 SGHTA and CDR2 FQGTGA. The CDR3 extends over 15 amino acids. The ends lost 3 bases at V and 6 bases at J; junction bases unmatched: 7.

This clonotype was found many times. This chain links TRBV30 with TRBJ1-6; a possible D gene is TRBD1 (5 bases). The V end lost 2 bases, the J end lost 8 bases, and 19 bases lay between the germline ends. CDR1 and CDR2 (germline): GTSNPN, SVGIG (reference sequence). This CDR3 is 16 amino acids long. The CDR3, as DNA: TGTGCCTGGAGTCCCCCCCAGGCAGGGAGGTATTCACCCCTCCACTTT. Amino acids: CAWSPPQAGRYSPLHF.

At least ten counts were recorded for this clonotype. The chain joins TRBV7-2 to TRBJ2-5; 7 nucleotides agree with TRBD2. Trimming took 0 bases from V and 4 from J; bases not matched to a gene: 11. Looked up from germline, CDR1 is SGHTA and CDR2 is FQGNSA. CDR3 length: 17 residues. The CDR3 loop is CASSLAGFMSGAETQYF. Here the CDR3 DNA reads TGTGCCAGCAGCTTAGCTGGGTTTATGAGCGGGGCAGAGACCCAGTACTTC.

This clonotype was counted ten times or more. The chain carries TRBV7-6 and TRBJ1-6; D uncertain. The CDR3 sequence is 15 residues long. V lost 4 bases and J 8 bases, leaving 15 bases between the germline ends. Per the germline V gene, CDR1 is SGHVS and CDR2 is FNYEAQ. CDR3 bases: TGTGCCAGCAGCTCATCCGGGCGGGAGTATTCACCCCTCCACTTT. Protein: CASSSSGREYSPLHF.

This clonotype was found many times. This chain connects TRBV25-1 to TRBJ2-7; perhaps TRBD1 as D (6 bases). V lost 4 bases, J lost 5 bases, and 21 bases lay in between. Germline V gives CDR1 MGHDK, CDR2 SYGVNS. This CDR3 spans 16 amino acids. CDR3 loop: CASSGGTGTIYHEQYF. DNA for the CDR3: TGTGCCAGCAGTGGGGGGACCGGGACAATTTACCACGAGCAGTACTTC.

This clonotype was counted at least ten times. The V gene is TRBV7-6, the J gene TRBJ2-1; TRBD2 matches at 7 bases. J lost 3 bases, V lost 7 bases, and 6 bases had no gene match. Germline loops: CDR1 SGHVS, CDR2 FNYEAQ. This CDR3 has 14 residues. The CDR3 region is CASIGGGNYNEQFF. CDR3 DNA: TGTGCCAGCATCGGCGGGGGAAACTACAATGAGCAGTTCTTC.

This clonotype was detected ten times or more. The genes are TRBV5-5 and TRBJ2-7; TRBD1 is a possible D gene (6 bases). Germline assignment: CDR1 SGHKS and CDR2 YYEKEE (reference sequence). This CDR3 spans 14 amino acids. V lost 3 bases to trimming and J lost 5 bases, with 15 bases between them. CDR3 bases: TGTGCCAGCAGCTGGCTGGGACATATCGACGAGCAGTACTTC. Translating gives CASSWLGHIDEQYF.

This clonotype was seen ten or more times. The rearrangement joins TRBV27 to TRBJ2-7; either TRBD1 or TRBD2 may supply D (5 bases each). Germline CDR1 is MNHEY and CDR2 is SMNVEV (reference sequence). Between the trimmed V and J ends, which lost 5 bases and 2 bases, there was a span of 13 bases. CDR3 length: 14 amino acids. The CDR3 protein is CASSPGTPAYEQYF. The DNA for the CDR3 is TGTGCCAGCAGTCCCGGGACCCCGGCCTACGAGCAGTACTTC.

This clonotype was seen many times. The chain is built from TRBV19 and TRBJ1-5; D is undetermined. The CDR3 length is 12 residues. V shed 7 bases and J shed 2 bases, with 6 bases lying between them. Germline V gives CDR1 LNHDA, CDR2 SQIVND (reference sequence). CDR3 DNA sequence: TGTGCCAGTAACGAGGGCAATCAGCCCCAGCATTTT. As protein: CASNEGNQPQHF.

This clonotype was picked up many times. The CDR3 bases are TGTGCCACCAGCAGGGACCGAAATTCACCCCTCCACTTT. Its translation is CATSRDRNSPLHF. The chain carries TRBV24-1 and TRBJ1-6; perhaps TRBD1 as D (5 bases). This CDR3 is built from 13 residues. V lost 7 bases, J lost 7 bases, and 10 bases lay in between. In germline, CDR1 is KGHDR, CDR2 SFDVKD.

The chain recombines TRBV12-3 or TRBV12-4 with TRBJ2-3, with 10 nucleotides matching TRBD2. The CDR3 loop spans 16 amino acids. After removal of 5 bases from V and 6 bases from J, the junction contained 11 bases not matched to a gene. CDR3 protein: CASSPRSSGGYDTQYF. The DNA for the CDR3 is TGTGCCAGCAGTCCTCGCAGTAGCGGGGGGTATGATACGCAGTATTTT.

V and J are TRBV7-9 and TRBJ1-5; 11 nucleotides line up with TRBD1. J lost 1 base, V lost 5 bases, and 10 bases had no gene match. The CDR3 has 18 residues. The germline V gene encodes CDR1 SEHNR and CDR2 FQNEAQ (reference sequence). The DNA of the CDR3 is TGTGCCAGCAGCCCCGGGACAGGGGGACGAGAGAGCAATCAGCCCCAGCATTTT. Its translation: CASSPGTGGRESNQPQHF. The whole variable domain, filled in from reference TRBV7-9 and TRBJ1-5, reads DTGVSQNPRHKITKRGQNVTFRCDPISEHNRLYWYRQTLGQGPEFLTYFQNEAQLEKSRLLSDRFSAERPKGSFSTLEIQRTEQGDSAMYLCASSPGTGGRESNQPQHFGDGTRLSIL.

This chain uses TRBV28 with TRBJ2-7; the D gene is possibly TRBD1 (5 bases). The CDR3 runs 15 residues. The germline gives CDR1 MDHEN, CDR2 SYDVKM. Trimming took off 2 bases at V and 5 bases at J, with 16 bases between the two ends. CDR3 DNA sequence: TGTGCCAGCAGTTTACCTACTCAGGGTTTTGACGAGCAGTACTTC. Translation: CASSLPTQGFDEQYF.

This clonotype came up a few times. The chain carries TRBV7-8 and TRBJ1-3, with no clear D. The V end was cut by 3 bases, the J end by 0 bases, with 9 bases between. The V gene's germline CDR1 is SGHVS and CDR2 FQNEAQ. CDR3 length equals 15 residues. The CDR3 DNA sequence: TGTGCCAGCAGCTTGCTACCGAGCTCTGGAAACACCATATATTTT. Residues: CASSLLPSSGNTIYF. The whole variable domain, filled in from reference TRBV7-8 and TRBJ1-3, reads GAGVSQSPRYKVAKRGQDVALRCDPISGHVSLFWYQQALGQGPEFLTYFQNEAQLDKSGLPSDRFFAERPEGSVSTLKIQRTQQEDSAVYLCASSLLPSSGNTIYFGEGSWLTVV.

This clonotype occurred many times. The gene calls are TRBV12-3 or TRBV12-4 and TRBJ1-5, with TRBD1 as a possible D gene (6 bases). This CDR3 comprises 16 residues. V was shortened by 6 bases and J by 1 base, with 16 bases between the two germline ends. CDR3 nucleotide sequence: TGTGCCAGCAGGTTGGGGGGCTCAAGGAGCAATCAGCCCCAGCATTTT. Its translation is CASRLGGSRSNQPQHF.

The chain combines TRBV5-6 with TRBJ1-5; a possible D gene is TRBD1 (5 bases). Germline V gene sequence: CDR1 SGHDT, CDR2 YYEEEE. The CDR3 length is 16 residues. V lost 1 base and J 0 bases, leaving 11 bases between the germline ends. The CDR3 DNA reads TGTGCCAGCAGCTTGTGGGACTCCGATAGCAATCAGCCCCAGCATTTT. Encoded protein: CASSLWDSDSNQPQHF.

This clonotype was recorded at least ten times. The chain recombines TRBV7-2 with TRBJ2-1, with 11 bases identical to TRBD2. Looked up from germline, CDR1 is SGHTA and CDR2 is FQGNSA. CDR3 length equals 15 residues. V was clipped by 2 bases and J by 8 bases; unmatched bases: 5. The CDR3 loop is CASSLTSGSYDEQFF. The CDR3 DNA follows: TGTGCCAGCAGCTTAACTAGCGGGAGTTACGATGAGCAGTTCTTC.

This clonotype was seen many times. V usage is TRBV7-2 and J usage is TRBJ1-2, with 10 bases fitting TRBD1. V was pared by 0 bases and J by 3 bases, with 13 bases of the junction left unmatched. The CDR3 consists of 19 residues. Germline V gene sequence: CDR1 SGHTA, CDR2 FQGNSA. The CDR3 here is CASSLAWNPGQGPHYGYTF. For the CDR3, the DNA is TGTGCCAGCAGCTTAGCGTGGAACCCGGGACAGGGGCCACACTATGGCTACACCTTC.

This sequence joins TRBV20-1 and TRBJ2-5; 13 nucleotides align to TRBD2. After removal of 5 bases from V and 9 bases from J, the junction contained 9 bases not matched to a gene. CDR1 and CDR2 (germline): DFQATT, SNEGSKA (reference sequence). This CDR3 spans 14 amino acids. CDR3 sequence reads: CSARLAGGPAAQYF. The CDR3 nucleotides are TGCAGTGCTCGACTAGCGGGAGGTCCCGCGGCCCAGTACTTC.

This clonotype has ten or more counts. The J gene is TRBJ1-2, the V gene TRBV7-2, with unresolved D. The V gene lost 5 bases and the J gene lost 5 bases, with 9 bases spanning the gap. The CDR3 consists of 12 residues. Germline assignment: CDR1 SGHTA and CDR2 FQGNSA. CDR3 sequence reads: CASSPSGYGYTF. For the CDR3, the DNA is TGTGCCAGCAGCCCCAGTGGATATGGCTACACCTTC.

There are a few counts of this clonotype. V is TRBV28 and J is TRBJ1-2, with TRBD1 identical over 8 bases. Germline CDR1 is MDHEN and CDR2 is SYDVKM. Trimming at V came to 9 bases and at J to 5 bases, leaving 11 bases not matched to a gene. This CDR3 is 14 amino acids long. The CDR3, as DNA: TGTGCCAGTGAGGGACAGGCCTTTAGGTATGGCTACACCTTC. It encodes CASEGQAFRYGYTF.

The gene calls are TRBV6-6 and TRBJ1-1; 11 bases fit TRBD1. With 8 bases clipped from V and 5 bases from J, the junction kept 7 bases outside the gene matches. This CDR3 spans 14 amino acids. The germline V gene has CDR1 MNHNY and CDR2 SVGAGI (reference sequence). Written as DNA, the CDR3 is TGTGCCAGCGGCGGACAGGGGGCGCGTACTGAAGCTTTCTTT. Residues: CASGGQGARTEAFF.

This clonotype was observed a few times. This chain uses TRBV28 with TRBJ1-5; 7 bases line up with TRBD1. V was pared by 5 bases and J by 7 bases, with 8 bases of the junction left unmatched. The CDR3 contains 14 residues. Germline V lookup: CDR1 MDHEN, CDR2 SYDVKM. CDR3 sequence reads: CASSPEKTGQPQHF. CDR3 in DNA: TGTGCCAGCAGTCCCGAAAAGACAGGGCAGCCCCAGCATTTT.

This clonotype has a count of ten or more. The chain couples TRBV11-2 to TRBJ1-1, with 9 bases that match TRBD1. V lost 1 base, J lost 0 bases, and 12 bases stayed unmatched. Germline lookup yields CDR1 SGHAT and CDR2 FQNNGV. The CDR3 has 19 amino acids. The CDR3: CASSLGRGQGTTLNTEAFF. In nucleotides, the CDR3 is TGTGCCAGCAGCTTAGGAAGGGGACAGGGAACCACCCTGAACACTGAAGCTTTCTTT.